These 30 T cell receptor beta chains originate from one sample sequenced in a study of PD-1 blockade in classical Hodgkin lymphoma. TCRdb keeps only in-frame clones here, not all; method: immunoSEQ multiplex PCR. The sample holds tens of thousands of clones, roughly nine tenths seen once. Described time point: cycle 4 day 1 (C4D1), after six to seven weeks of nivolumab. There was relapse after autologous stem cell transplantation in every patient, and there was variation in brentuximab vedotin exposure. The source material was peripheral blood mononuclear cells (PBMCs), sampled before the fourth cycle of nivolumab. Every receptor here comes from a human donor with classical Hodgkin lymphoma.

The chain employs TRBV5-1 and TRBJ2-7; 8 positions match TRBD1. The V gene end was trimmed by 4 bases and the J gene end by 3 bases; junction bases not matched to a gene: 9. CDR1 and CDR2 (germline): SGHRS, YFSETQ. The CDR3 is 15 amino acids. The CDR3 sequence is CASSITGTGIYEQYF. The CDR3 region has the DNA TGCGCCAGCAGCATAACCGGGACAGGTATCTACGAGCAGTACTTC.

This sequence joins TRBV4-2 and TRBJ2-7; 12 nucleotides line up with TRBD2. The junction had 8 bases not matched to a gene; V was cut back by 4 bases and J by 4 bases. The CDR3 spans 16 residues. The V gene's germline CDR1 is LGHNA and CDR2 YNFKEQ. This chain's CDR3 is CASSPGLAGFLYEQYF. As DNA, the CDR3 is TGTGCCAGCAGCCCAGGACTAGCGGGGTTCCTATACGAGCAGTACTTC.

The gene calls are TRBV5-1 and TRBJ1-1, with TRBD1 as a possible D gene (6 bases). V lost 4 bases, J lost 1 base, and 14 bases lay in between. CDR3 length: 15 amino acids. Germline loops: CDR1 SGHRS, CDR2 YFSETQ. Here the CDR3 DNA reads TGCGCCAGCAGCCCGGGCCGGGACACGAACACTGAAGCTTTCTTT. It yields the protein CASSPGRDTNTEAFF.

This chain connects TRBV7-3 to TRBJ2-3, with a possible D match to TRBD2 (5 bases). The ends were cut back, 5 bases at V and 2 bases at J, with 17 bases in the middle. CDR1 SGHTA and CDR2 FQGTGA come from the germline V gene. The CDR3 loop spans 16 amino acids. CDR3 sequence (DNA): TGTGCCAGCAGCCGTTATGGCGCTAGCTACACAGATACGCAGTATTTT. Residues: CASSRYGASYTDTQYF.

This chain uses TRBV29-1 with TRBJ2-5, with 10 bases lining up with TRBD2. The V gene's germline CDR1 is SQVTM and CDR2 ANQGSEA. With 7 bases clipped from V and 7 bases from J, the junction kept 3 bases outside the gene matches. The CDR3 sequence is 11 residues long. CDR3 region: CSASGGGTQYF. The CDR3 bases are TGCAGCGCTAGCGGGGGCGGGACCCAGTACTTC.

V and J are TRBV5-5 and TRBJ2-1; 7 nucleotides align to TRBD2. There are 13 residues in the CDR3. Germline lookup yields CDR1 SGHKS and CDR2 YYEKEE (reference sequence). The V segment lost 4 bases and the J segment 8 bases; nucleotides outside the gene matches: 6. The CDR3 sequence is CASSGGTIDEQFF. As DNA, the CDR3 is TGTGCCAGCAGCGGCGGGACTATCGATGAGCAGTTCTTC.

The V call is TRBV28, the J call TRBJ2-4, with 7 bases aligning to TRBD1. In germline, CDR1 is MDHEN, CDR2 SYDVKM. V lost 4 bases, J lost 9 bases, and 6 bases stayed unmatched. The CDR3 has 13 amino acids. CDR3 sequence (DNA): TGTGCCAGCAGTTCGACAGGGTACGTCATTCAGTACTTC. Its translation is CASSSTGYVIQYF.

This chain joins TRBV12-5 and TRBJ2-2; TRBD1 agrees at 7 bases. Germline CDR1 LGHNT, CDR2 FRNRAP. This CDR3 has 15 residues. V shed 1 base, J shed 5 bases, and the junction held 4 bases outside the gene matches. The CDR3 DNA follows: TGTGCTAGTGGTTTGGACAGGGGATGGACCGGGGAGCTGTTTTTT. Protein sequence: CASGLDRGWTGELFF.

The chain combines TRBV7-9 with TRBJ1-6; 11 positions match TRBD1. V was clipped by 2 bases and J by 7 bases; unmatched bases: 7. The length of the CDR3 is 17 residues. Germline V gene sequence: CDR1 SEHNR, CDR2 FQNEAQ (reference sequence). The CDR3 region is CASSLSSGTGGNSPLHF. The CDR3 bases are TGTGCCAGCAGCTTAAGCTCGGGGACAGGGGGAAATTCACCCCTCCACTTT. Full variable domain (missing parts from reference TRBV7-9 and TRBJ1-6): DTGVSQNPRHKITKRGQNVTFRCDPISEHNRLYWYRQTLGQGPEFLTYFQNEAQLEKSRLLSDRFSAERPKGSFSTLEIQRTEQGDSAMYLCASSLSSGTGGNSPLHFGNGTRLTVT.

This chain links TRBV5-4 with TRBJ2-1, with 11 bases lining up with TRBD2. Germline values: CDR1 SGHNT, CDR2 YYREEE (reference sequence). The CDR3 extends over 15 amino acids. V gave up 4 bases and J gave up 4 bases; unmatched junction bases: 4. CDR3 nucleotide sequence: TGTGCCAGCAGCAAGACTAGCGGGGAATACAATGAGCAGTTCTTC. The encoded protein is CASSKTSGEYNEQFF.

The rearrangement links TRBV7-8 to TRBJ1-5; 8 nucleotides match TRBD1. The junction had 6 bases not matched to a gene; V was cut back by 5 bases and J by 0 bases. The CDR3 is 16 amino acids. The germline V gene encodes CDR1 SGHVS and CDR2 FQNEAQ. The CDR3, as DNA: TGTGCCAGCAGCACTTGGACAGGGAATAGCAATCAGCCCCAGCATTTT. Translation gives CASSTWTGNSNQPQHF. The full variable domain, completed using reference TRBV7-8 and TRBJ1-5, is GAGVSQSPRYKVAKRGQDVALRCDPISGHVSLFWYQQALGQGPEFLTYFQNEAQLDKSGLPSDRFFAERPEGSVSTLKIQRTQQEDSAVYLCASSTWTGNSNQPQHFGDGTRLSIL.

The V and J genes are TRBV5-1 and TRBJ1-4, with 7 bases fitting TRBD1. From germline, CDR1 is SGHRS and CDR2 YFSETQ. V gave up 4 bases and J gave up 3 bases; unmatched junction bases: 12. This CDR3 spans 17 amino acids. The CDR3: CASSPLTGGTANEKLFF. In DNA form, the CDR3 reads TGCGCCAGCAGCCCTCTAACGGGTGGGACAGCTAATGAAAAACTGTTTTTT.

V and J are TRBV5-1 and TRBJ1-3, with 7 nucleotides matching TRBD1. The CDR3 contains 14 residues. In germline, CDR1 is SGHRS, CDR2 YFSETQ. The ends lost 4 bases at V and 3 bases at J; junction bases unmatched: 4. This CDR3 is CASSAGGFGNTIYF. CDR3 coding DNA: TGCGCCAGCAGCGCAGGGGGTTTTGGAAACACCATATATTTT.

V is TRBV5-1 and J is TRBJ2-7; 10 nucleotides line up with TRBD1. The CDR3 has 14 residues. The ends lost 5 bases at V and 3 bases at J; junction bases unmatched: 5. Germline V CDR1 and CDR2: SGHRS, YFSETQ. CDR3 amino acids: CASSTGTGDYEQYF. The CDR3 nucleotides read TGCGCCAGCAGTACCGGGACAGGGGACTACGAGCAGTACTTC.

V and J are TRBV5-4 and TRBJ2-3, with D unclear. CDR1 SGHNT and CDR2 YYREEE come from the germline V gene (reference sequence). Trimming took 2 bases from V and 2 from J, leaving 9 bases between them. This CDR3 is built from 14 residues. For the CDR3, the DNA is TGTGCCAGCAGCTTAACCGGGTTCACAGATACGCAGTATTTT. This translates into CASSLTGFTDTQYF.

Only a few counts were recorded for this clone. The genes are TRBV7-3 and TRBJ1-2; D might be TRBD1 (5 bases). The CDR3 consists of 15 residues. Germline V gene sequence: CDR1 SGHTA, CDR2 FQGTGA. Trimming pared 3 bases from V and 6 bases from J, leaving 17 bases between. The DNA of the CDR3 is TGTGCCAGCAGCTTGGGCCCGGGGGACGAGGATGGCTACACCTTC. Its protein is CASSLGPGDEDGYTF.

The chain recombines TRBV5-5 with TRBJ1-3, with TRBD1 matching over 9 bases. Trimming took 3 bases from V and 0 from J; bases not matched to a gene: 4. Germline-derived CDR1 and CDR2 are SGHKS and YYEKEE (reference sequence). CDR3 size: 16 residues. This CDR3 is CASSSGQGHSGNTIYF. CDR3 bases: TGTGCCAGCAGCTCCGGACAGGGGCACTCTGGAAACACCATATATTTT.

The genes are TRBV28 and TRBJ2-7, with no clear D. CDR1 and CDR2 from the germline V gene are MDHEN and SYDVKM. Trimming took off 4 bases at V and 3 bases at J, with 7 bases between the two ends. The CDR3 contains 12 residues. CDR3 sequence: CASSYGLYEQYF. CDR3 in DNA: TGTGCCAGCAGTTATGGGCTCTACGAGCAGTACTTC.

This clone was seen only once. V usage is TRBV6-6 and J usage is TRBJ2-3; TRBD1 or TRBD2 may be the D gene (6 bases each). Germline CDR1 is MNHNY and CDR2 is SVGAGI (reference sequence). V dropped 8 bases and J dropped 6 bases, with 15 bases sitting between them. The CDR3 has 13 amino acids. The CDR3 reads CASGSGAGDTQYF. CDR3 nucleotide sequence: TGTGCCAGCGGGTCGGGGGCAGGGGATACGCAGTATTTT.

This rearrangement joins TRBV7-8 to TRBJ2-7, with 7 positions matching TRBD1. V trimming: 5 bases; J trimming: 2 bases; junction bases outside the gene matches: 6. Germline values: CDR1 SGHVS, CDR2 FQNEAQ. The CDR3 has 14 amino acids. The DNA of the CDR3 is TGTGCCAGCAGCACTTTACAGGGGACCTACGAGCAGTACTTC. The encoded protein is CASSTLQGTYEQYF.

V gene TRBV6-6 combines with J gene TRBJ1-6; 8 nucleotides line up with TRBD1. The junction had 5 bases not matched to a gene; V was cut back by 4 bases and J by 6 bases. Looked up from germline, CDR1 is MNHNY and CDR2 is SVGAGI (reference sequence). The length of the CDR3 is 15 residues. The CDR3 DNA reads TGTGCCAGCAGTTCCCTTGGACAGGGTAATTCACCCCTCCACTTT. This sequence encodes CASSSLGQGNSPLHF.

The chain recombines TRBV10-3 with TRBJ2-3; TRBD1 matches at 8 bases. Germline CDR1 reads ENHRY; CDR2 reads SYGVKD. V dropped 4 bases and J dropped 2; count of bases not matched to a gene: 5. This CDR3 spans 15 amino acids. CDR3: CAISAGGQVTDTQYF. CDR3 nucleotide sequence: TGTGCCATCAGTGCAGGGGGACAGGTCACAGATACGCAGTATTTT.

The chain links TRBV5-1 to TRBJ2-5; D ambiguous. Trimming left V 1 base short and J 1 base short, with 8 bases between. The CDR3 spans 14 residues. Germline V gene lookup returns CDR1 SGHRS and CDR2 YFSETQ. CDR3 bases: TGCGCCAGCAGCTTGATGTGGAGCCAAGAGACCCAGTACTTC. This codes for CASSLMWSQETQYF. Complete variable domain (other parts from reference TRBV5-1 and TRBJ2-5): KAGVTQTPRYLIKTRGQQVTLSCSPISGHRSVSWYQQTPGQGLQFLFEYFSETQRNKGNFPGRFSGRQFSNSRSEMNVSTLELGDSALYLCASSLMWSQETQYFGPGTRLLVL.

On this clone itself: Other DNA sequences from this sample encode an identical CDR3 as well. The chain links TRBV5-1 to TRBJ1-4; perhaps TRBD1 as D (6 bases). The ends were cut back, 2 bases at V and 5 bases at J, with 10 bases in the middle. Germline-derived CDR1 and CDR2 are SGHRS and YFSETQ. The CDR3 is 14 amino acids. CDR3 residues: CASSLGRGNEKLFF. The CDR3 nucleotides read TGCGCCAGCAGCTTAGGGAGGGGGAATGAAAAACTGTTTTTT. Full variable domain (outside the CDR3, taken from reference TRBV5-1 and TRBJ1-4): KAGVTQTPRYLIKTRGQQVTLSCSPISGHRSVSWYQQTPGQGLQFLFEYFSETQRNKGNFPGRFSGRQFSNSRSEMNVSTLELGDSALYLCASSLGRGNEKLFFGSGTQLSVL.

Of note for this clone: Other DNA sequences of this sample code for an identical CDR3. J is TRBJ2-5 and V is TRBV5-1; no clear D gene. The CDR3 runs to 12 residues. The V end was cut by 2 bases, the J end by 2 bases, with 4 bases between. Looked up from germline, CDR1 is SGHRS and CDR2 is YFSETQ. The DNA of the CDR3 is TGCGCCAGCAGCTTAAATCAAGAGACCCAGTACTTC. This gives the protein CASSLNQETQYF. The variable domain in full, completed from reference TRBV5-1 and TRBJ2-5, reads KAGVTQTPRYLIKTRGQQVTLSCSPISGHRSVSWYQQTPGQGLQFLFEYFSETQRNKGNFPGRFSGRQFSNSRSEMNVSTLELGDSALYLCASSLNQETQYFGPGTRLLVL.

The chain recombines TRBV30 with TRBJ2-1; 13 positions match TRBD2. The CDR3 length is 14 residues. Germline V lookup: CDR1 GTSNPN, CDR2 SVGIG (reference sequence). The V segment lost 4 bases and the J segment 7 bases; nucleotides outside the gene matches: 4. CDR3 sequence: CAWKTSGGVNEQFF. The CDR3 DNA is TGTGCCTGGAAAACTAGCGGGGGGGTAAATGAGCAGTTCTTC.

The V and J genes are TRBV15 and TRBJ2-7; D not certain. CDR1 LNHNV and CDR2 YYDKDF come from the germline V gene (reference sequence). The CDR3 totals 16 residues. V lost 1 base and J 0 bases, leaving 13 bases between the germline ends. Here the CDR3 reads CATSRARSVSSYEQYF. Written as DNA, the CDR3 is TGTGCCACCAGCAGAGCAAGGTCAGTAAGCTCCTACGAGCAGTACTTC.

The chain carries TRBV11-2 and TRBJ1-1, with a tentative D call TRBD1 (6 bases). The germline V gene has CDR1 SGHAT and CDR2 FQNNGV. The CDR3 loop spans 14 amino acids. The ends were cut back, 3 bases at V and 0 bases at J, with 8 bases in the middle. The CDR3 loop reads CASSFAGVNTEAFF. In DNA, the CDR3 is TGTGCCAGCAGCTTTGCAGGGGTGAACACTGAAGCTTTCTTT.

V is TRBV5-1 and J is TRBJ2-3, with D perhaps TRBD2 (6 bases). This CDR3 region has 15 residues. The V end lost 4 bases, the J end lost 0 bases, and 12 bases lay between the germline ends. Looked up from germline, CDR1 is SGHRS and CDR2 is YFSETQ. The CDR3 nucleotides read TGCGCCAGCAGCCCCCGCGGGGAGAGCACAGATACGCAGTATTTT. This translates into CASSPRGESTDTQYF.

This chain links TRBV6-5 with TRBJ2-7, with TRBD2 matching 11 bases. Germline loops: CDR1 MNHEY, CDR2 SVGAGI. Trimming cost V 4 bases and J 0 bases; bases outside gene matches: 2. CDR3 length: 15 amino acids. CDR3: CASSSTSGGSYEQYF. The CDR3 nucleotides are TGTGCCAGCAGTTCCACTAGCGGGGGCTCCTACGAGCAGTACTTC.